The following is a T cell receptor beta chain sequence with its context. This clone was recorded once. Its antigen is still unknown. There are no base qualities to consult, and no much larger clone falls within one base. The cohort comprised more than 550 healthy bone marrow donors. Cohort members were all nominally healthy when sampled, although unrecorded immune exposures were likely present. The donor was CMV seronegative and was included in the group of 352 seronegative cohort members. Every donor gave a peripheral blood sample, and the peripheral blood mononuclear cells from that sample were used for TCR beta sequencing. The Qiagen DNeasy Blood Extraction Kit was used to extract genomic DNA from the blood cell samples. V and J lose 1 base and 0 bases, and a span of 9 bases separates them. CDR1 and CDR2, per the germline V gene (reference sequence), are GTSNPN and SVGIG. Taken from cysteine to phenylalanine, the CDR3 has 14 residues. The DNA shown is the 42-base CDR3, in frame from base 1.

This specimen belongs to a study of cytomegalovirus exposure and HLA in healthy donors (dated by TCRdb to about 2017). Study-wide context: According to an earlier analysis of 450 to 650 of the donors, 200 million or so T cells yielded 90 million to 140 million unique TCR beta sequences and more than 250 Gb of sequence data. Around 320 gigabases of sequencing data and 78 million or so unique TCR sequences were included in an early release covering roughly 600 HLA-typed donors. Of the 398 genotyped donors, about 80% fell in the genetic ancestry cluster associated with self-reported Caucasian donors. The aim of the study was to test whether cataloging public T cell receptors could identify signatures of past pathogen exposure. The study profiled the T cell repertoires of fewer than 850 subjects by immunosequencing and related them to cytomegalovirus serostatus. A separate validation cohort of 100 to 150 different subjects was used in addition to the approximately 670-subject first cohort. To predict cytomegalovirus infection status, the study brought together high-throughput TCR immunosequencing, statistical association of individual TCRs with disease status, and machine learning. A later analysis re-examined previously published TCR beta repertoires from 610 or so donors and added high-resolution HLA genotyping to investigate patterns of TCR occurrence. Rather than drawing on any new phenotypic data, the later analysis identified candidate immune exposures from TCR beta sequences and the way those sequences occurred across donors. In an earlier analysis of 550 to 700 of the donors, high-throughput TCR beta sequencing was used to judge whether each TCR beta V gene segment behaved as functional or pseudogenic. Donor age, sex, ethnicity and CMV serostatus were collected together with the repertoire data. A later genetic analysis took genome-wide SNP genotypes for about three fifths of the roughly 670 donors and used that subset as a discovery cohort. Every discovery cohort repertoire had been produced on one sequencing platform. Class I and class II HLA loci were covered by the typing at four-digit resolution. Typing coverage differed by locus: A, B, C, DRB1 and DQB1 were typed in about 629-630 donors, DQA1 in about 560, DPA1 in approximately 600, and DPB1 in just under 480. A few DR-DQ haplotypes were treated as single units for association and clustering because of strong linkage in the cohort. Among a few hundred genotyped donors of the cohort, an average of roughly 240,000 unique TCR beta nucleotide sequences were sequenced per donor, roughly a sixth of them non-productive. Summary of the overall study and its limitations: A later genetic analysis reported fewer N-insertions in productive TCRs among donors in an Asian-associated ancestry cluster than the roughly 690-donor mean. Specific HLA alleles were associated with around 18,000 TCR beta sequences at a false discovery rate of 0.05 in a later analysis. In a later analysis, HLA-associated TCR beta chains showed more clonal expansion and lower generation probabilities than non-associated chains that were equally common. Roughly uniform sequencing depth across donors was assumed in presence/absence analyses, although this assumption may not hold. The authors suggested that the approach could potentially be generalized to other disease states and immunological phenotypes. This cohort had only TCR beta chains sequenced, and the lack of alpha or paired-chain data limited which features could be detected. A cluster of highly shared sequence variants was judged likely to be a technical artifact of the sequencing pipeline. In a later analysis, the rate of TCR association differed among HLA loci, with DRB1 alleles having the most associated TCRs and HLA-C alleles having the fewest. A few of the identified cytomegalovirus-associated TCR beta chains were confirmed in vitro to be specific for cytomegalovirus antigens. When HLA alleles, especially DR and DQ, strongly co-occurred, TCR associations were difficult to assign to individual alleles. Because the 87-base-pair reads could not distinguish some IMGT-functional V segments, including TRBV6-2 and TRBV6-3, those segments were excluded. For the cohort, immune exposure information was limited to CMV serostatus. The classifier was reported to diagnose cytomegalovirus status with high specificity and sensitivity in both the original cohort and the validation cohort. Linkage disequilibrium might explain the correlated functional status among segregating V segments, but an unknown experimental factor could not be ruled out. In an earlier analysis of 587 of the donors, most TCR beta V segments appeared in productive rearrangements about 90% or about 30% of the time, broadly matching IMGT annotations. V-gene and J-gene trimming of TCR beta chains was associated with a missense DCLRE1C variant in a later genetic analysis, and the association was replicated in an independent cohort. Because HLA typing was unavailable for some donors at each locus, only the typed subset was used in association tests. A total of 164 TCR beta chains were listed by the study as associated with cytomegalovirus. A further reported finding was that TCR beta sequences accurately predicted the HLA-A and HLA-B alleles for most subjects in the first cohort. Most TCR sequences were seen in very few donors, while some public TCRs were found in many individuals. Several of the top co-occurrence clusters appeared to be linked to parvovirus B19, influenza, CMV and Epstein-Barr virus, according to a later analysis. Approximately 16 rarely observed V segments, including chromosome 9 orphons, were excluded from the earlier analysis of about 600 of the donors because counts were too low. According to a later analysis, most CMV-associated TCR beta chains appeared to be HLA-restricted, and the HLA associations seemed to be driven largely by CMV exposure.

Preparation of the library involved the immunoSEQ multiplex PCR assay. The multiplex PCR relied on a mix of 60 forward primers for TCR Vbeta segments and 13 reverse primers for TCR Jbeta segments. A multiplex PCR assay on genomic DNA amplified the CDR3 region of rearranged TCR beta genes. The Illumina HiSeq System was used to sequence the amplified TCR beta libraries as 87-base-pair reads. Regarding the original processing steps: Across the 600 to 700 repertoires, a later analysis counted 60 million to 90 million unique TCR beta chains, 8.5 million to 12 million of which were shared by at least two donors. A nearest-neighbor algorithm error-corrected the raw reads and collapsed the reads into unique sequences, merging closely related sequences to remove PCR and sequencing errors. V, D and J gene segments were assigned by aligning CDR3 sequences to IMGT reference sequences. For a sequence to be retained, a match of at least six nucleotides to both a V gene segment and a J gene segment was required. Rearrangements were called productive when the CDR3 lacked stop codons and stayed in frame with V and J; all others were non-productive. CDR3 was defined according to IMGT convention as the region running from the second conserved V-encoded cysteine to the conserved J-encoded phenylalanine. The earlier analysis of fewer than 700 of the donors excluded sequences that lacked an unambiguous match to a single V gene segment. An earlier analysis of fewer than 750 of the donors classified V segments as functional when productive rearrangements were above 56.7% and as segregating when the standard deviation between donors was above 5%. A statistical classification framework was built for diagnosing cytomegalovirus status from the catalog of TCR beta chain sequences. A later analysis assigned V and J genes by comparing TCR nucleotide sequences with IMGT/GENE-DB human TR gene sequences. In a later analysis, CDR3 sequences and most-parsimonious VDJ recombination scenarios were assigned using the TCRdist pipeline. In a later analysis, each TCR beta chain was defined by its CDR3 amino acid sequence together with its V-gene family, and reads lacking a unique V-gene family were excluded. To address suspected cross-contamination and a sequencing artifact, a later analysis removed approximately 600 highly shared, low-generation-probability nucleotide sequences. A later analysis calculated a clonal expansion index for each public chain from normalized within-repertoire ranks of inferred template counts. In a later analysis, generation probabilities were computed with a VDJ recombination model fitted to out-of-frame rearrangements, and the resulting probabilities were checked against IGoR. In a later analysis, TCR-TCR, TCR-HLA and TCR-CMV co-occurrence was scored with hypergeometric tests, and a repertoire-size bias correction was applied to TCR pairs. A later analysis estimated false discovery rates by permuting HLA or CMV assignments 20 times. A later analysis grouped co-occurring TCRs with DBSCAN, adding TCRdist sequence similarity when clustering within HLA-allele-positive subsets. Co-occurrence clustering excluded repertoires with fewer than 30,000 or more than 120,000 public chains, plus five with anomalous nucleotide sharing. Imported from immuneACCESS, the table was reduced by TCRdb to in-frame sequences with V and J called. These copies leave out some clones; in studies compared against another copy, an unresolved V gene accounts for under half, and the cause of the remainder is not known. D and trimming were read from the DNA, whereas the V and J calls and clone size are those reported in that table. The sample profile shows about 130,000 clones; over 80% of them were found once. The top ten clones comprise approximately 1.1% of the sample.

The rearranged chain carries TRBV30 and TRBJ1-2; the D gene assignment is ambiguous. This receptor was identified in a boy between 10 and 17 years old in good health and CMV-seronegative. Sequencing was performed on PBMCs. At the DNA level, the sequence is TGTGCCTGGAGTGGACTCCAGCCTAACTATGGCTACACCTTC. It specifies CAWSGLQPNYGYTF.